The TCR beta chain described here comes from a study of T cell repertoires in cytomegalovirus infection. For the study at large: Public signatures in TCR beta pointed to CMV infection and matching HLA type.

This clonotype came up a few times. Its antigen is still unknown. TCRdb reanalysed the reads using MiXCR and keeps one entry per CDR3 protein. Of more than 400,000 distinct CDR3 sequences in the sample, approximately 26% were seen once. Regarding the study as a whole: Dominant in the ex vivo response were TCR beta clonotypes restricted by HLA-C and specific for CMV. Cumulated frequencies of public TCR beta families served to identify carriers of CMV plus the relevant HLA.

CDR3 length: 16 amino acids. Per germline, CDR1 KGHSH and CDR2 LQKENI. Germline trimming cut 3 bases from V and 7 bases from J; bases unmatched to any gene: 11. This rearrangement joins TRBV18 to TRBJ2-1, with 8 bases identical to TRBD2. Sequencing was done on a sample of PBMCs. This clonotype was sampled from a human donor in good health (CMV status not recorded). Some clones in this sample may be carry-over from other donors' samples. The CDR3 protein is CASSPQAGVVGNEQFF. CDR3 nucleotides: TGTGCCAGCTCACCTCAAGCGGGAGTAGTTGGTAATGAGCAGTTCTTC.